A selection of T cell receptor beta chains follows, all from one sample in a study of shared clonotypes between healthy human individuals. Repertoires were generated with immunoSEQ multiplex PCR, while TCRdb's copy carries only in-frame clones and drops some. Found here are about 1.5 million clones, around 98% of them singletons; the top ten hold approximately 0.45%. The sequenced sample was naive CD4+ T cells sorted from blood. The receptors stem from a man aged 25-40 years in good health. Both conserved end residues are part of each CDR3. D genes are given only for firm matches. Expanded clones get a size class; other rows say once, few or many, or leave the size out.

TRBJ2-3 | . | TRBV6-1 | TRBD2 | TGTGCCACCTACAAGCGGGAGACAGATACGCAGTATTTT | CATYKRETDTQYF
TRBJ2-3 | . | TRBV30 | TRBD2 | TGTGCCTGGAGTGTACGTTCGGGAGGGCAAAGAACAGATACGCAGTATTTT | CAWSVRSGGQRTDTQYF
TRBJ1-1 | . | TRBV25-1 | TRBD1 | TGTGCCAGCCATTTTTTAGGACAGGGGGCGAGAGCTTTCTTT | CASHFLGQGARAFF
TRBJ2-1 | . | TRBV7-2 | TRBD2 | TGTGCCAGCAGCTTAGTCGGGACTAGCGGTTACAATGAGCAGTTCTTC | CASSLVGTSGYNEQFF
TRBJ1-2 | . | TRBV19 | . | TGTGCCATCCGGGGCGCCTATGGCTACACCTTC | CAIRGAYGYTF
TRBJ2-6 | once | TRBV28 | TRBD1 | TGTGCCAGCAGTTTATCTCGGGGACAGGGGACCTGGGCGTCTGGGGCCAACGTCCTGACTTTC | CASSLSRGQGTWASGANVLTF
TRBJ2-1 | . | TRBV28 | . | TGTGCCAGCAGTATCACCTCCGGGAGACTTTACAATGAGCAGTTCTTC | CASSITSGRLYNEQFF
TRBJ2-2 | . | TRBV7-6 | TRBD1 | TGTGCCAGCAGCTCCCCGACAGGGGGAGGAACCGGGGAGCTGTTTTTT | CASSSPTGGGTGELFF
TRBJ2-7 | . | TRBV4-1 | . | TGCGCCAGCAGCCACCTAGGAGCCGGAACTTCCTACGAGCAGTACTTC | CASSHLGAGTSYEQYF
TRBJ2-1 | once | TRBV5-1 | TRBD1 | TGCGCCAGCAGCATAGGGACAGGTAACAATGAGCAGTTCTTC | CASSIGTGNNEQFF
TRBJ1-3 | . | TRBV5-5 | . | TGTGCCAGCAGCTTGGTCTGGCCGCTCTCTGGAAACACCATATATTTT | CASSLVWPLSGNTIYF
TRBJ2-7 | . | TRBV5-1 | TRBD1 | TGCGCCAGCAGCACCGACCTACAGGGGAGTGGTTGGAACGAGCAGTACTTC | CASSTDLQGSGWNEQYF
TRBJ2-7 | . | TRBV30 | TRBD1 | TGTGCCTGGAGTCCAAGCTCGCCCGGACAGGGGCCATTTAAGCAGTACTTC | CAWSPSSPGQGPFKQYF
TRBJ2-3 | . | TRBV12-5 | TRBD2 | TGTGCTAGTGGCCCCGGGGGGGCGGGAGTAACAGATACGCAGTATTTT | CASGPGGAGVTDTQYF
TRBJ2-5 | . | TRBV15 | TRBD1 | TGTGCCACCAGCAGAGAGGGCCTCGCCGGGACAGGGGTAGAGACCCAGTACTTC | CATSREGLAGTGVETQYF
TRBJ2-1 | . | TRBV5-4 | TRBD2 | TGTGCCAGCACGCCGGGACTAGGCTTCGGTGAGCAGTTCTTC | CASTPGLGFGEQFF
TRBJ2-5 | . | TRBV6-1 | TRBD2 | TGTGCCAGCAGTGAAATTCGGCGGGAGGGCCTAATACGCCAAGAGACCCAGTACTTC | CASSEIRREGLIRQETQYF
TRBJ2-5 | . | TRBV2 | . | TGTGGGGGACGGGGTCAAGAGACCCAGTACTTC | CGGRGQETQYF
TRBJ2-2 | . | TRBV7-6 | TRBD2 | TGTGCCAGCAGTCGAAGAGGAGGACTAGCGGGATCGAGCACCGGGGAGCTGTTTTTT | CASSRRGGLAGSSTGELFF
TRBJ1-1 | . | TRBV29-1 | . | TGCAGCGTGACGGGACCCCCAAGCACTGAAGCTTTCTTT | CSVTGPPSTEAFF
TRBJ1-1 | once | TRBV28 | . | TGTGCCAGCATGTTGGGTATTAGAGGGACTGAAGCTTTCTTT | CASMLGIRGTEAFF
TRBJ2-6 | . | TRBV5-5 | . | TGTGCCAGCAGCTTGGTCGCGAACTCTGGGGCCAACGTCCTGACTTTC | CASSLVANSGANVLTF
TRBJ1-2 | . | TRBV6-5 | . | TGTGCCAGCAGTCCAGGGACGGATTATGGCTACACCTTC | CASSPGTDYGYTF
TRBJ2-7 | . | TRBV29-1 | TRBD2 | TGCAGCGTTGACAGGCTAGCGGATGGCTACGAGCAGTACTTC | CSVDRLADGYEQYF
TRBJ2-1 | . | TRBV7-8 | . | TGTGCCAGCAGCTTAAGGGTCGGGAGAAGCTCCTACAATGAGCAGTTCTTC | CASSLRVGRSSYNEQFF
TRBJ2-2 | . | TRBV5-1 | . | TGCGCCAGCAGCGAGCTAGGGGTCACCGGGGAGCTGTTTTTT | CASSELGVTGELFF
TRBJ2-1 | . | TRBV30 | . | TGTGCCTGGAGTCCAGCCTCGGGGACCTACAATGAGCAGTTCTTC | CAWSPASGTYNEQFF
TRBJ2-1 | . | TRBV7-6 | . | TGTGCCAGCAGCCCAGGACAGAGTTACAATGAGCAGTTCTTC | CASSPGQSYNEQFF
TRBJ2-5 | . | TRBV20-1 | . | TGCAGTGCTCGGCTCGCAGAGACCCAGTACTTC | CSARLAETQYF
TRBJ2-2 | . | TRBV7-3 | . | TGTGCCAGCAGCTTAAATCCGGTCTACACCGGGGAGCTGTTTTTT | CASSLNPVYTGELFF
TRBJ1-3 | . | TRBV30 | . | TGTGCCTATACAGCTAGAAACACCATATATTTT | CAYTARNTIYF
TRBJ1-5 | . | TRBV7-9 | . | TGTGCCAGCAGCTTAGCAAGTAGCAATCAGCCCCAGCATTTT | CASSLASSNQPQHF
TRBJ1-2 | once | TRBV5-1 | TRBD1 | TGCGCCAGCAGCCAGGGACAGCCCAACTATGGCTACACCTTC | CASSQGQPNYGYTF
TRBJ2-3 | . | TRBV11-2 | . | TGTGCCAGCAGCTTTGGATACACAGATACGCAGTATTTT | CASSFGYTDTQYF
TRBJ2-1 | . | TRBV4-1 | . | TGCGCCAGCAGCCAAGATAAATCCGATTCCTACAATGAGCAGTTCTTC | CASSQDKSDSYNEQFF
TRBJ2-7 | . | TRBV7-6 | . | TGTGCCAGCAGCTTAGCAGGGGCGGCCTACGAGCAGTACTTC | CASSLAGAAYEQYF
TRBJ2-3 | once | TRBV6-5 | TRBD2 | TGTGCCAGCATCGATAGCGGGAGGGGAACAGATACGCAGTATTTT | CASIDSGRGTDTQYF
TRBJ1-1 | . | TRBV7-8 | . | TGTGCCAGCAGGTTGGCGGACCTGAACACTGAAGCTTTCTTT | CASRLADLNTEAFF
TRBJ2-1 | . | TRBV4-1 | TRBD2 | TGCGCCAGCAGCCAAGTTGGACTAGCTCTCAATGAGCAGTTCTTC | CASSQVGLALNEQFF
TRBJ2-1 | . | TRBV6-5 | TRBD1 | TGTGCCAGCAGTTACCTACAGGGGAATGAGCAGTTCTTC | CASSYLQGNEQFF
TRBJ2-7 | . | TRBV6-5 | . | TGTGCCAGCAGTTTGTCTGGCAGGCGGGACGAGCGGCAGTACTTC | CASSLSGRRDERQYF
TRBJ2-7 | . | TRBV5-1 | . | TGCGCCAGCAGCCGGACCGGGGATTTAGATCACGAGCAGTACTTC | CASSRTGDLDHEQYF
TRBJ1-3 | . | TRBV19 | . | TGTGCCAGTAGTATTCCCGGCGGAATCTCTGGAAACACCATATATTTT | CASSIPGGISGNTIYF